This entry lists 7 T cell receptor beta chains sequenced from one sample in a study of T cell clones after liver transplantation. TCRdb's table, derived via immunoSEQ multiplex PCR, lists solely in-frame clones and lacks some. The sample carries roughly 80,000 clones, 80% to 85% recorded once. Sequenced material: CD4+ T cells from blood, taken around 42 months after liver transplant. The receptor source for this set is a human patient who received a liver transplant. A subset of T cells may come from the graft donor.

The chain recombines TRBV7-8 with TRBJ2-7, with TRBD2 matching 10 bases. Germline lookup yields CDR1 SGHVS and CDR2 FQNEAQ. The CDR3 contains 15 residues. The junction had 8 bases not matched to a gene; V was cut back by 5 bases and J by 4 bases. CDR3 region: CASSILAGVKYEQYF. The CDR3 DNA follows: TGTGCCAGCAGCATCCTAGCGGGGGTAAAGTACGAGCAGTACTTC.

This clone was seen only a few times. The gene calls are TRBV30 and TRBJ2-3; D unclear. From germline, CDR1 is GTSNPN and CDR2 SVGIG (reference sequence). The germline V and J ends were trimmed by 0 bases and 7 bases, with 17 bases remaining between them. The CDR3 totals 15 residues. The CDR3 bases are TGTGCCTGGAGTGTTGAATTGGCGCGTAGGAATACGCAGTATTTT. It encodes CAWSVELARRNTQYF.

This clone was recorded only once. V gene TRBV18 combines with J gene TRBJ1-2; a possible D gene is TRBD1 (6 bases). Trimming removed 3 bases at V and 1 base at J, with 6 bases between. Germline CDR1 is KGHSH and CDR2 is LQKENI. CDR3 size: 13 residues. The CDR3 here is CASSPDSNYGYTF. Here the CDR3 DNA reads TGTGCCAGCTCACCGGACAGTAACTATGGCTACACCTTC.

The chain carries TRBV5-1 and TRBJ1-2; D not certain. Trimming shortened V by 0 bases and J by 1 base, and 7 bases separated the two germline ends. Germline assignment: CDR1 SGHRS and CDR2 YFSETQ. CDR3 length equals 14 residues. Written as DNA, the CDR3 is TGCGCCAGCAGCTTGGCCCAGAGTAACTATGGCTACACCTTC. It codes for CASSLAQSNYGYTF.

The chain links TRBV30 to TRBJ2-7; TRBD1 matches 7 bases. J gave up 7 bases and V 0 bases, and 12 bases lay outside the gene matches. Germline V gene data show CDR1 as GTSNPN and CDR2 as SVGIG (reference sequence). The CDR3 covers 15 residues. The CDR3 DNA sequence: TGTGCCTGGAGTGTCATCAACAGGGGTGGAGAAGAGCAGTACTTC. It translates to CAWSVINRGGEEQYF.

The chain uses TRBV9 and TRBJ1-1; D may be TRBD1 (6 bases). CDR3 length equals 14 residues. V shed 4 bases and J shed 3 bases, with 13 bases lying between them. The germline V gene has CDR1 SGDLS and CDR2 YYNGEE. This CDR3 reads CASSLGQSYTEAFF. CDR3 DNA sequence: TGTGCCAGCAGCCTCGGACAGTCGTACACTGAAGCTTTCTTT. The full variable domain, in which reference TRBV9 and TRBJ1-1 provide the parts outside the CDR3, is DSGVTQTPKHLITATGQRVTLRCSPRSGDLSVYWYQQSLDQGLQFLIQYYNGEERAKGNILERFSAQQFPDLHSELNLSSLELGDSALYFCASSLGQSYTEAFFGQGTRLTVV.

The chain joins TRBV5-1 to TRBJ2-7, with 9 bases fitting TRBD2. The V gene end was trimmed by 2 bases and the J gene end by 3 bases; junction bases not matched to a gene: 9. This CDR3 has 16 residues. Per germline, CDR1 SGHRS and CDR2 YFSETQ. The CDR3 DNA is TGCGCCAGCAGCTTTTTGGCTAGCGGGAACTACTACGAGCAGTACTTC. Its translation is CASSFLASGNYYEQYF.